A single sample is the source of the 20 T cell receptor beta chains below, sequenced in a study of T cells in Graves' hyperthyroidism and ophthalmopathy. Amplified TCR beta CDR3 regions derived from RNA transcripts. First-round RT-PCR with HTBI primers amplified the TCR CDR3 region. TCRdb independently ran MiXCR on the multiplex PCR reads; one entry per CDR3 protein. Of 450,000 to 550,000 distinct CDR3 sequences in the sample, around 24% were seen once. Sequenced input: blood. The receptor set was obtained from a woman aged 25 to 39 with Graves' ophthalmopathy.

This clonotype was seen many times. V is TRBV19 and J is TRBJ1-5, with D unresolved. Per the germline V gene, CDR1 is LNHDA and CDR2 is SQIVND (reference sequence). Deletions cut 7 bases from V and 0 bases from J, with 13 bases between. CDR3 length: 15 amino acids. The CDR3 sequence: CASTFQVNSNQPQHF. The CDR3 nucleotides read TGTGCCAGTACCTTTCAAGTCAATAGCAATCAGCCCCAGCATTTT.

This clonotype appeared many times. V is TRBV6-5 and J is TRBJ2-7; 7 bases agree with TRBD1. Per germline, CDR1 MNHEY and CDR2 SVGAGI. The V segment lost 2 bases and the J segment 1 base; nucleotides outside the gene matches: 2. CDR3 length: 14 amino acids. The CDR3 DNA reads TGTGCCAGCAGTTACGGGGGACAGTCCTACGAGCAGTACTTC. The encoded protein is CASSYGGQSYEQYF.

This clonotype came up many times. The genes are TRBV10-3 and TRBJ1-5, with D maybe TRBD1 (5 bases). CDR3 length: 13 amino acids. CDR1 ENHRY and CDR2 SYGVKD come from the germline V gene. V was pared by 0 bases and J by 7 bases, with 7 bases between. CDR3 loop: CAISESGAQPQHF. CDR3 coding DNA: TGTGCCATCAGTGAGTCAGGGGCCCAGCCCCAGCATTTT.

There are many counts of this clonotype. The chain combines TRBV29-1 with TRBJ1-1; TRBD1 might be the D (6 bases). The length of the CDR3 is 15 residues. The V and J ends lost 4 bases and 1 base respectively, with 16 bases between them. Germline V gene data show CDR1 as SQVTM and CDR2 as ANQGSEA. CDR3 in amino acids: CSVVTGFRGNTEAFF. The CDR3, as DNA: TGCAGCGTTGTTACCGGTTTCAGGGGGAACACTGAAGCTTTCTTT.

On this clonotype: Since a much larger clone is just one base distant, this may be a read error. The genes are TRBV4-2 and TRBJ1-2, with TRBD1 as a possible D gene (5 bases). The CDR3 covers 17 residues. From germline, CDR1 is LGHNA and CDR2 YNFKEQ. The CDR3 region is CASGLSSIRGFSYGYSF. In DNA, the CDR3 is TGTGCCAGCGGGCTATCCTCAATTCGGGGCTTCTCTTATGGCTACTCCTTC.

At least ten counts were recorded for this clonotype. The chain combines TRBV7-8 with TRBJ2-5; the D gene could be TRBD1 or TRBD2 (6 bases each). Germline V gene data show CDR1 as SGHVS and CDR2 as FQNEAQ. Trimming removed 5 bases from V and 0 bases from J, with 16 bases in between. The CDR3 sequence is 16 residues long. CDR3: CASSRGARVNQETQYF. CDR3 coding DNA: TGTGCCAGCAGCAGGGGGGCCAGGGTCAACCAAGAGACCCAGTACTTC.

The gene calls are TRBV18 and TRBJ2-5; no reliable D call. Germline V CDR1 and CDR2: KGHSH, LQKENI. CDR3 length: 13 amino acids. The germline V and J ends were trimmed by 0 bases and 2 bases, with 4 bases remaining between them. CDR3 DNA: TGTGCCAGCTCACCACCGACGCAAGAGACCCAGTACTTC. Protein: CASSPPTQETQYF.

Of note for this clonotype: Germline is not matched at one junction end, which may reflect a read error. The rearrangement links TRBV12-3 or TRBV12-4 to TRBJ1-2; no definite D call. The CDR3 loop spans 11 amino acids. The CDR3 DNA is TGTGCCAGCAGCCCCTCGAGGGAGTCGGTCTTC. It yields the protein CASSPSRESVF.

The chain employs TRBV19 and TRBJ1-2, with a weak D call TRBD1 (6 bases). The CDR3 sequence is 15 residues long. Germline V gene data show CDR1 as LNHDA and CDR2 as SQIVND (reference sequence). V gave up 6 bases and J gave up 3 bases, with 17 bases separating them. CDR3 coding DNA: TGTGCCAGTAGAGAGGGGTCGGGGGGCGACTATGGCTACACCTTC. Amino acids: CASREGSGGDYGYTF.

There are many counts of this clonotype. V and J are TRBV6-5 and TRBJ2-7, with D unresolved. CDR3 length equals 15 residues. The germline CDR1 and CDR2 sequences are MNHEY and SVGAGI. Trimming shortened V by 6 bases and J by 3 bases, and 18 bases separated the two germline ends. CDR3 in amino acids: CASSYGGILDYEQYF. Written as DNA, the CDR3 is TGTGCCAGCAGCTACGGTGGCATCTTGGACTACGAGCAGTACTTC.

The chain employs TRBV7-2 and TRBJ2-7; 12 nucleotides line up with TRBD2. Per the germline V gene, CDR1 is SGHTA and CDR2 is FQGNSA. V lost 6 bases to trimming and J lost 4 bases; unmatched junction nucleotides: 7. The CDR3 is 15 amino acids. The CDR3 DNA reads TGTGCCAGCAGGCTAGCGGGGGGGCCCTTTTACGAGCAGTACTTC. It is translated as CASRLAGGPFYEQYF.

This clonotype was detected many times. The chain couples TRBV12-3 or TRBV12-4 to TRBJ2-2; 7 bases fit TRBD1. The CDR3 contains 14 residues. With 3 bases clipped from V and 7 bases from J, the junction kept 5 bases outside the gene matches. Written as DNA, the CDR3 is TGTGCCAGCAGTTTTAAGGGGGCTGGCGGGGAGCTGTTTTTT. Its protein product is CASSFKGAGGELFF.

This clonotype showed up many times. The CDR3 here is CASSLSGGVYTEAFF. The CDR3 nucleotides are TGTGCCAGCAGTTTATCTGGGGGGGTGTACACTGAAGCTTTCTTT. The J gene is TRBJ1-1, the V gene TRBV28, with D possibly TRBD1 on 5 matching bases. Per the germline V gene, CDR1 is MDHEN and CDR2 is SYDVKM. V lost 1 base to trimming and J lost 3 bases, with 12 bases between them. The CDR3 sequence is 15 residues long. The whole variable domain, remainder taken from reference TRBV28 and TRBJ1-1, is DVKVTQSSRYLVKRTGEKVFLECVQDMDHENMFWYRQDPGLGLRLIYFSYDVKMKEKGDIPEGYSVSREKKERFSLILESASTNQTSMYLCASSLSGGVYTEAFFGQGTRLTVV.

This chain uses TRBV6-1 with TRBJ2-7; TRBD2 might be the D (6 bases). The CDR3 is 13 amino acids. Trimming shortened V by 4 bases and J by 6 bases, and 13 bases separated the two germline ends. Germline V gene sequence: CDR1 MNHNS, CDR2 SASEGT. The CDR3 here is CASSGSEGREQYF. The CDR3 DNA is TGTGCCAGCAGTGGCTCGGAGGGGCGCGAGCAGTACTTC.

This clonotype showed up many times. The chain is built from TRBV19 and TRBJ1-1; the D gene is possibly TRBD1 (5 bases). The germline V gene has CDR1 LNHDA and CDR2 SQIVND (reference sequence). V lost 10 bases and J lost 3, with 12 bases in between. The CDR3 length is 12 residues. This CDR3 is CATRDFDTEAFF. DNA of the CDR3: TGTGCCACCAGGGATTTCGACACTGAAGCTTTCTTT.

This clonotype was recorded at least ten times. The chain employs TRBV12-3 or TRBV12-4 and TRBJ2-7; tentatively, D is TRBD1 or TRBD2 (6 bases each). V was clipped by 6 bases and J by 1 base, with 10 bases between them. The CDR3 consists of 13 residues. CDR3 in DNA: TGTGCCAGCAGACGGGGGCGATCCTACGAGCAGTACTTC. Amino acids: CASRRGRSYEQYF.

The rearrangement uses TRBV29-1 and TRBJ1-2; 7 bases fit TRBD1. The CDR3 runs to 12 residues. The germline V gene encodes CDR1 SQVTM and CDR2 ANQGSEA. The V and J ends lost 1 base and 7 bases, in that order; junction bases with no gene match: 3. The chain's CDR3 is CSVEGQGRGYTF. CDR3 DNA sequence: TGCAGCGTTGAAGGACAGGGCCGTGGCTACACCTTC.

The chain employs TRBV12-3 or TRBV12-4 and TRBJ1-1; a weak D match, TRBD1 (6 bases). This CDR3 region has 14 residues. V lost 5 bases and J 4 bases, leaving 14 bases between the germline ends. The CDR3 sequence: CASSKQGVSTEAFF. CDR3 sequence (DNA): TGTGCCAGCAGTAAACAGGGAGTAAGCACTGAAGCTTTCTTT.

The CDR3 DNA reads TGCAGCGTTGAAGCTAGAGGACGGACGAAGGATGGCTACACCTTC. Protein sequence: CSVEARGRTKDGYTF. The chain uses TRBV29-1 and TRBJ1-2; D is unresolved. V lost 1 base and J lost 6, with 18 bases in between. From germline, CDR1 is SQVTM and CDR2 ANQGSEA. The CDR3 is made up of 15 amino acids.

This clonotype was recorded at least ten times. The chain has TRBV6-1 and TRBJ2-7; no firm D call. V was clipped by 8 bases and J by 2 bases, with 13 bases between them. Per the germline V gene, CDR1 is MNHNS and CDR2 is SASEGT. The length of the CDR3 is 13 residues. The CDR3 reads CASGVGKTYEQYF. DNA of the CDR3: TGTGCCAGCGGCGTTGGCAAGACCTACGAGCAGTACTTC.